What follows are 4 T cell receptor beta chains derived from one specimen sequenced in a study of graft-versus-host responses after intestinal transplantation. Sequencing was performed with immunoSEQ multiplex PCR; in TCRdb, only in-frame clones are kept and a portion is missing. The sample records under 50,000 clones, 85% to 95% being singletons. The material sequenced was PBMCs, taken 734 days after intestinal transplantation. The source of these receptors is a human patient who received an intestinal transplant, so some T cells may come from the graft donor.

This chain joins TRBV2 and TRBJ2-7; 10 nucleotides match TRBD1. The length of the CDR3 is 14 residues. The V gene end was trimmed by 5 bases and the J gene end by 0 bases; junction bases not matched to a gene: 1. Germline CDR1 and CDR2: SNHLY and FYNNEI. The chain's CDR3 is CASSRTGGSYEQYF. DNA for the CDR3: TGTGCCAGCAGTCGGACAGGGGGCTCCTACGAGCAGTACTTC.

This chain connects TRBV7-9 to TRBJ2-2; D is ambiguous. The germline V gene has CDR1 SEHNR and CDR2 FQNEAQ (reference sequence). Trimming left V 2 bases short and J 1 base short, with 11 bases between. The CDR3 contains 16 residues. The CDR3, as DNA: TGTGCCAGCAGCTTATCTGGTAAAGGGAACACCGGGGAGCTGTTTTTT. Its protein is CASSLSGKGNTGELFF. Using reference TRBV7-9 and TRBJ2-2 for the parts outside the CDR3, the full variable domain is DTGVSQNPRHKITKRGQNVTFRCDPISEHNRLYWYRQTLGQGPEFLTYFQNEAQLEKSRLLSDRFSAERPKGSFSTLEIQRTEQGDSAMYLCASSLSGKGNTGELFFGEGSRLTVL.

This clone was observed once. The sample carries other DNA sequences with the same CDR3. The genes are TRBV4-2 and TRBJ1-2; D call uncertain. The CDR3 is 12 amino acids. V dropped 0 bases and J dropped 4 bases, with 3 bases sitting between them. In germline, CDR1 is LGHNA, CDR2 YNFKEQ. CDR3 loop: CASSQESYGYTF. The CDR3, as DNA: TGTGCCAGCAGCCAAGAGAGCTATGGCTACACCTTC.

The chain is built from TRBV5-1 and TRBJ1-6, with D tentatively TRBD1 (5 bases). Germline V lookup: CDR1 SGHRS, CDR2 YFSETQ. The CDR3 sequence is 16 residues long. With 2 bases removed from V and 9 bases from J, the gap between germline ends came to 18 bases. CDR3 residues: CASSFGDLTLGSPLHF. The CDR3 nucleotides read TGCGCCAGCAGCTTTGGGGACCTTACACTGGGTTCACCCCTCCACTTT.